This TCR beta chain was captured by sequencing in a study of glioma-infiltrating T cells after dendritic cell vaccination. Assay: immunoSEQ multiplex PCR; the TCRdb copy retains only in-frame clones and omits some. Of 55,000 to 75,000 clones listed, around 85% are singletons. Time point in this sample: after dendritic cell vaccination, including at tumor progression/relapse. The length of the CDR3 is 11 residues. Between the trimmed V and J ends, which lost 2 bases and 12 bases, there was a span of 8 bases. The germline gives CDR1 SEHNR, CDR2 FQNEAQ (reference sequence). The chain combines TRBV7-9 with TRBJ2-1; D might be TRBD1 (5 bases). The TCR comes from a human donor with glioblastoma. The input for sequencing was blood, taken after dendritic cell vaccination. The CDR3 region is CASSLQGRQFF. DNA for the CDR3: TGTGCCAGCAGCTTACAGGGCCGGCAGTTCTTC.